This T cell receptor (beta chain) comes out of a study of control samples from healthy donors and cancer patients (dated by TCRdb to the early 2020s). The library was generated by the immunoSEQ multiplex PCR assay. TCRdb provides this immuneACCESS table in a form limited to in-frame rearrangements. Some clones are lacking; in checked studies, under half of them reflect an unresolved V gene, and why the rest are absent is not known. The sample includes 95,000 to 130,000 clones, with about 93% observed a single time. About 2.5% of the sample goes to the ten largest clones. Worth noting for this clone: Its specific antigen is unknown. Nothing much larger sits one base from this clone, and base qualities are not available.

Counted from cysteine to phenylalanine, this CDR3 has 15 amino acids. Solely the CDR3 DNA is kept, with 45 bases framed from the first base. The germline V gene encodes CDR1 SGHNT and CDR2 YYREEE (reference sequence). Trimming takes 2 bases from V and 6 bases from J, and the germline ends sit 15 bases apart. This receptor was identified in a man aged 25 to 45 in good health. The V and J genes are TRBV5-4 and TRBJ2-1; the D segment is perhaps TRBD1 or TRBD2, each sharing 6 matched bases. Source material: blood. The DNA sequence is TGTGCCAGCAGCTTCGGGGGCCTGTTGGGCAATGAGCAGTTCTTC. The encoded protein is CASSFGGLLGNEQFF.